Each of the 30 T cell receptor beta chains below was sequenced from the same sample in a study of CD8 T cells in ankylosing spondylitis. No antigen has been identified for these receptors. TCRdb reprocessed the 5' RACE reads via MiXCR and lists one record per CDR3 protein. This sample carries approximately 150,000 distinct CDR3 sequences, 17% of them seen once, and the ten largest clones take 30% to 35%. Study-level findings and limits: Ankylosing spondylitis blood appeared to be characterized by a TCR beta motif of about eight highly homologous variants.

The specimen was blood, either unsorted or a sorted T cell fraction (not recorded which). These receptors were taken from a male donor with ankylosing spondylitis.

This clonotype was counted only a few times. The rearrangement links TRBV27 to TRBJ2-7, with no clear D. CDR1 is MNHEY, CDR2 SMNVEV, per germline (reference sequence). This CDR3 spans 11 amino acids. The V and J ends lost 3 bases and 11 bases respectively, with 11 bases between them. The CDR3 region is CASSLGGQKYF. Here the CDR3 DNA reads TGTGCCAGCAGTTTGGGCGGCCAGAAGTACTTC.

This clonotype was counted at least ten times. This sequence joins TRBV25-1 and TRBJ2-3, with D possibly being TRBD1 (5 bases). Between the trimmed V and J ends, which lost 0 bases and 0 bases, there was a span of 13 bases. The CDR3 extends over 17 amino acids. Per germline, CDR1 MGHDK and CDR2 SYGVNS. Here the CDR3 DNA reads TGTGCCAGCAGTGAATATGGGGCTATCTTTAGCACAGATACGCAGTATTTT. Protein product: CASSEYGAIFSTDTQYF.

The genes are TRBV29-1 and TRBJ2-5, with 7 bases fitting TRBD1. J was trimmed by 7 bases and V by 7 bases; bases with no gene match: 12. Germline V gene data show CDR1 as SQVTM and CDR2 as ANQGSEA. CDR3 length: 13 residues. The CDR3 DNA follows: TGCAGCGGCGGTGACAGGGCGAGCGTGACCCAGTACTTC. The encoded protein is CSGGDRASVTQYF.

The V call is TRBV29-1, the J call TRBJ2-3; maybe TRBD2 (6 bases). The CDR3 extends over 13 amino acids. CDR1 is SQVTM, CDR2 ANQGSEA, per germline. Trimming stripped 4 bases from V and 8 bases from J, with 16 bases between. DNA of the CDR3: TGCAGCGTTGTAGGTAGCGCGGAGGGTACGCAGTATTTT. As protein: CSVVGSAEGTQYF.

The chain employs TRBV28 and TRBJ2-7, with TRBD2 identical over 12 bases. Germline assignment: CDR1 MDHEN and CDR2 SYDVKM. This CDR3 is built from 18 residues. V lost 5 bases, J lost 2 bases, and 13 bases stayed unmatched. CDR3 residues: CASSHQKGLAGTTYEQYF. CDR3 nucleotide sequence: TGTGCCAGCAGTCATCAAAAAGGACTAGCGGGAACTACCTACGAGCAGTACTTC.

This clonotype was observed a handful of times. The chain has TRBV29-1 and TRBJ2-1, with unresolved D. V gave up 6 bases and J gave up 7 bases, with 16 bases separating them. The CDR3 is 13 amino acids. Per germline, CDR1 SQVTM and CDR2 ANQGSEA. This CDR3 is CSVGSGYGNEQFF. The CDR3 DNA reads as TGCAGCGTGGGGTCTGGGTACGGGAATGAGCAGTTCTTC.

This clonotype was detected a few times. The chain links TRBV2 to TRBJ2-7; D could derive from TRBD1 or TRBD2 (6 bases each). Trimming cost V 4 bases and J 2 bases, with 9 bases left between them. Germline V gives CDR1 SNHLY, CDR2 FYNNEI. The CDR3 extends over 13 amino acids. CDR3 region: CASSGGAAYEQYF. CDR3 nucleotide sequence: TGTGCCAGCAGTGGGGGGGCCGCCTACGAGCAGTACTTC.

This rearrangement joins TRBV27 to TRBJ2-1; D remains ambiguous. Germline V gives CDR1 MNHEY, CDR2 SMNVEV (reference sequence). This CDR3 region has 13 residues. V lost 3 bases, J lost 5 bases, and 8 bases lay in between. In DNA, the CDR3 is TGTGCCAGCAGTTTCGTCAGCAACAATGAGCAGTTCTTC. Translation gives CASSFVSNNEQFF.

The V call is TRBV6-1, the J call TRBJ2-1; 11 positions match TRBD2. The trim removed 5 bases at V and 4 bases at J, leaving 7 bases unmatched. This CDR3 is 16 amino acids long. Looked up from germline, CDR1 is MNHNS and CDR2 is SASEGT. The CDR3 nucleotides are TGTGCCAGCAGTCAGCCGGGACTAGCGGCATACAATGAGCAGTTCTTC. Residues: CASSQPGLAAYNEQFF.

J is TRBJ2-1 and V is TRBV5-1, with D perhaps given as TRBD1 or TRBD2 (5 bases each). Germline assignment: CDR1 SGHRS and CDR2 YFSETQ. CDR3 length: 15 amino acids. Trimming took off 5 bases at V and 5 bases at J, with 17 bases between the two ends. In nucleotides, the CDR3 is TGCGCCAGCAGTTACGGGGCGGCATTCGACAATGAGCAGTTCTTC. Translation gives CASSYGAAFDNEQFF.

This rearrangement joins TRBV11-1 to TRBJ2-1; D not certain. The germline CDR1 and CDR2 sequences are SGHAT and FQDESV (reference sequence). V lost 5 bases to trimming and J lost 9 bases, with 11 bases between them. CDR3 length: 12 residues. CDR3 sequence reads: CASSHIRGEQFF. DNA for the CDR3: TGTGCCAGCAGCCACATACGCGGTGAGCAGTTCTTC.

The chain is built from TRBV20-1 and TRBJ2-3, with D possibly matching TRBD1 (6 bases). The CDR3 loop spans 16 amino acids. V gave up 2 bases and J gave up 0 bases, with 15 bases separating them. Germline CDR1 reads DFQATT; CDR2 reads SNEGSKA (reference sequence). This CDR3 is CSARPSPGHSTDTQYF. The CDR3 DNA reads TGCAGTGCTAGACCTAGCCCGGGACATAGCACAGATACGCAGTATTTT.

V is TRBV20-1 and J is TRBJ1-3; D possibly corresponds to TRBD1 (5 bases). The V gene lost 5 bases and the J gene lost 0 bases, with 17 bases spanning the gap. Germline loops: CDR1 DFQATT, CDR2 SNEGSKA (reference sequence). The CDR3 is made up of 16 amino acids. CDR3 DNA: TGCAGTGCTGGACCCAGGGACGGGAGCTCTGGAAACACCATATATTTT. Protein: CSAGPRDGSSGNTIYF.

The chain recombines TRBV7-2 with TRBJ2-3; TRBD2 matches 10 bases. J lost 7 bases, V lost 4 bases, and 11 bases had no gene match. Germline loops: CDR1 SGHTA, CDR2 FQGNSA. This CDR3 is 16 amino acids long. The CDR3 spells CASSSDSSGSMYTQYF. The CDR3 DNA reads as TGTGCCAGCAGCTCCGATTCTAGCGGGAGCATGTATACGCAGTATTTT.

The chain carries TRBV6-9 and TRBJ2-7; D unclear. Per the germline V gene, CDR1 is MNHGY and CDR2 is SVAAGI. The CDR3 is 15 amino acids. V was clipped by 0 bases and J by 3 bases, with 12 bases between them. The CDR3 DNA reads TGTGCCAGCAGTTATTCCGAAACAGTCAACTACGAGCAGTACTTC. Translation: CASSYSETVNYEQYF.

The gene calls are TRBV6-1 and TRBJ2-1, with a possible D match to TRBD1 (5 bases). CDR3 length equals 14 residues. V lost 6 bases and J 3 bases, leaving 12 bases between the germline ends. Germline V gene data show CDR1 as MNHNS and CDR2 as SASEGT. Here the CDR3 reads CASRQVLNYNEQFF. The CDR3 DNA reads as TGTGCCAGCAGACAGGTACTCAACTACAATGAGCAGTTCTTC.

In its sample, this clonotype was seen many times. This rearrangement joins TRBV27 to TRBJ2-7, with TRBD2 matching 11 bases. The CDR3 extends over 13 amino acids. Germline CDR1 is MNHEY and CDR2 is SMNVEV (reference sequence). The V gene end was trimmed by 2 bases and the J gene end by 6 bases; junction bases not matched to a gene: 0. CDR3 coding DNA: TGTGCCAGCAGTTTACTAGCGGGAGGCGAGCAGTACTTC. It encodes CASSLLAGGEQYF.

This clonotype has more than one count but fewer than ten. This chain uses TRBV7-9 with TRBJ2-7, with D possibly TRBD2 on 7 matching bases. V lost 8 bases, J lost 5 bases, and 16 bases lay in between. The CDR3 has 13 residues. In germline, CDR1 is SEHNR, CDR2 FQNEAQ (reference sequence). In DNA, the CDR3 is TGTGCCAGCTTGGCGCAGGGGAGGGACGAGCAGTACTTC. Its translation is CASLAQGRDEQYF.

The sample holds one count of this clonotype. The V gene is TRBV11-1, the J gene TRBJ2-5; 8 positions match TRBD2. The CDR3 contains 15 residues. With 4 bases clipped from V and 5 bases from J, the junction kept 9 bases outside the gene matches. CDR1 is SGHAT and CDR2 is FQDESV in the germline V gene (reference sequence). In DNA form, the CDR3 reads TGTGCCAGCAGCTGGACTAGCTCACCCTCGGAGACCCAGTACTTC. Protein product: CASSWTSSPSETQYF. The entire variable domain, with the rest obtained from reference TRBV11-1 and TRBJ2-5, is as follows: EAEVAQSPRYKITEKSQAVAFWCDPISGHATLYWYRQILGQGPELLVQFQDESVVDDSQLPKDRFSAERLKGVDSTLKIQPAELGDSAMYLCASSWTSSPSETQYFGPGTRLLVL.

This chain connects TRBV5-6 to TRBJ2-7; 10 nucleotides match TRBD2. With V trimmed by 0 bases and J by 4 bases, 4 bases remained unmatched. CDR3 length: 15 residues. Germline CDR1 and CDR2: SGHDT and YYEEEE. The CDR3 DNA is TGTGCCAGCAGCTTGGGGGATAGCGGGAGGTACGAGCAGTACTTC. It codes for CASSLGDSGRYEQYF.

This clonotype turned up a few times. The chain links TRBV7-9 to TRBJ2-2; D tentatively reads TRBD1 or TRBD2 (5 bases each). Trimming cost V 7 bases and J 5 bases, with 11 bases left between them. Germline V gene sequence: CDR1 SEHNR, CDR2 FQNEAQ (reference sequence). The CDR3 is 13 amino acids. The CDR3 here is CASISGGTGELFF. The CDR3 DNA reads TGTGCCAGCATCTCTGGGGGTACCGGGGAGCTGTTTTTT.

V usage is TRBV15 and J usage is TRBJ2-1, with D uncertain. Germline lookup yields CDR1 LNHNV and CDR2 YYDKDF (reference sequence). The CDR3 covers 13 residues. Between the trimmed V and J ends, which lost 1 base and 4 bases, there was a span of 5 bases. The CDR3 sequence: CATSRVKYNEQFF. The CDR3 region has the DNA TGTGCCACCAGCAGAGTAAAGTACAATGAGCAGTTCTTC.

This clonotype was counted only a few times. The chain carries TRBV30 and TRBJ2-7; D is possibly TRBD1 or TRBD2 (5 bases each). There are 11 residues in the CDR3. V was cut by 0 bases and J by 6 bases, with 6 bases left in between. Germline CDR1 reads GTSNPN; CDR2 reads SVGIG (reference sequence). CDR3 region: CAWSVGVEQYF. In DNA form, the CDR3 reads TGTGCCTGGAGTGTGGGGGTCGAGCAGTACTTC.

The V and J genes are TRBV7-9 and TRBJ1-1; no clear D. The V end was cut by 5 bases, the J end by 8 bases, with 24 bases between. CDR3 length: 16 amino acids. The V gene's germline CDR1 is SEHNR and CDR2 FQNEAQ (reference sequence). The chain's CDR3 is CASSARAVGSPREAFF. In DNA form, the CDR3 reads TGTGCCAGCAGCGCGAGGGCAGTGGGGTCCCCGCGAGAAGCTTTCTTT.

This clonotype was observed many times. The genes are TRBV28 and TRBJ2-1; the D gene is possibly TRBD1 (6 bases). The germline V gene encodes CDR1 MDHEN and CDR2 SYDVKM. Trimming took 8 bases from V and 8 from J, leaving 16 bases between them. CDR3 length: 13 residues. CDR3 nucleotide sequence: TGTGCCAGCCGTTCTGGGACATTGGATGAGCAGTTCTTC. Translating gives CASRSGTLDEQFF.

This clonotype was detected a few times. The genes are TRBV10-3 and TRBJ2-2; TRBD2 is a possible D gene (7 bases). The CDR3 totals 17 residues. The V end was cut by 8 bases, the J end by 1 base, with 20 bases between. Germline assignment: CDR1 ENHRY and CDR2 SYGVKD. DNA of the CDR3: TGTGCCATCTTGAGGGGTGAAGCGGGACAGAACACCGGGGAGCTGTTTTTT. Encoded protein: CAILRGEAGQNTGELFF.

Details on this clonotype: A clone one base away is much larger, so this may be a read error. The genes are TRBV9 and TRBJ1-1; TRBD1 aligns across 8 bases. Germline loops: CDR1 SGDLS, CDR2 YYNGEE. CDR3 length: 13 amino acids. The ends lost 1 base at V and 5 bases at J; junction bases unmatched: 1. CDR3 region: CASSVTGGTEAFF. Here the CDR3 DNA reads TGTGCCAGCAGCGTAACAGGGGGGACTGAAGCTTTCTTT. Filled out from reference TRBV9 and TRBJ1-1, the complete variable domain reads DSGVTQTPKHLITATGQRVTLRCSPRSGDLSVYWYQQSLDQGLQFLIQYYNGEERAKGNILERFSAQQFPDLHSELNLSSLELGDSALYFCASSVTGGTEAFFGQGTRLTVV.

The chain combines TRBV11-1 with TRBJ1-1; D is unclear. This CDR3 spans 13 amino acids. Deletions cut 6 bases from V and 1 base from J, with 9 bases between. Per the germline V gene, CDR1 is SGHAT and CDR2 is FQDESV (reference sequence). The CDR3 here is CASREGWNTEAFF. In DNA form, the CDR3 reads TGTGCCAGCAGGGAAGGATGGAACACTGAAGCTTTCTTT. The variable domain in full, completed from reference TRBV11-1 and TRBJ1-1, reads EAEVAQSPRYKITEKSQAVAFWCDPISGHATLYWYRQILGQGPELLVQFQDESVVDDSQLPKDRFSAERLKGVDSTLKIQPAELGDSAMYLCASREGWNTEAFFGQGTRLTVV.

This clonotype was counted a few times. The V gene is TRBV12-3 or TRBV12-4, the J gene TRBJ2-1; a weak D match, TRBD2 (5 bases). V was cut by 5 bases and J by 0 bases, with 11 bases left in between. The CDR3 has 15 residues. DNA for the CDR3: TGTGCCAGCAGTGTAGAAGGGAGCTCCTACAATGAGCAGTTCTTC. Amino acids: CASSVEGSSYNEQFF.

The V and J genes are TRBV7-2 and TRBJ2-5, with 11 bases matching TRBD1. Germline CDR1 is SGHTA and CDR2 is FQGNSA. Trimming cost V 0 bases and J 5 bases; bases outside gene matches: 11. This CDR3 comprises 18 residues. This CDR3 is CASSLALSGTGGVETQYF. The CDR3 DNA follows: TGTGCCAGCAGCTTAGCCCTTTCCGGGACAGGGGGAGTTGAGACCCAGTACTTC.